The sequence of this T cell receptor beta chain was determined in a study of CD8 T cells in ankylosing spondylitis. Overall study results and limits: Reportedly, significant enrichment of disease-linked clones occurred in matched ankylosing spondylitis synovial fluid. Ankylosing spondylitis blood seemed to carry a telltale TCR beta motif made of about 8 highly homologous variants. Within peripheral blood, clones linked to disease were CD8+ and relatively rare.

With 6 bases removed from V and 15 bases from J, the gap between germline ends came to 18 bases. This CDR3 comprises 12 residues. The germline CDR1 and CDR2 sequences are LGHDT and YNNKEL (reference sequence). In its sample, this clonotype was seen many times. The antigen remains unidentified. TCRdb reprocessed the 5' RACE reads with MiXCR, giving one entry per CDR3 protein. The sample has over 700,000 distinct CDR3 sequences, around 17% seen once. The chain uses TRBV3-1 and TRBJ2-1; D possibly uses TRBD1 or TRBD2 (5 bases each). This sequence was found in a male donor with ankylosing spondylitis. Material: blood, either unsorted or a sorted T cell fraction (not recorded which). In DNA, the CDR3 is TGTGCCAGCAGGGGAAGGGACCGCCGGGCGTTCTTC. Encoded protein: CASRGRDRRAFF.